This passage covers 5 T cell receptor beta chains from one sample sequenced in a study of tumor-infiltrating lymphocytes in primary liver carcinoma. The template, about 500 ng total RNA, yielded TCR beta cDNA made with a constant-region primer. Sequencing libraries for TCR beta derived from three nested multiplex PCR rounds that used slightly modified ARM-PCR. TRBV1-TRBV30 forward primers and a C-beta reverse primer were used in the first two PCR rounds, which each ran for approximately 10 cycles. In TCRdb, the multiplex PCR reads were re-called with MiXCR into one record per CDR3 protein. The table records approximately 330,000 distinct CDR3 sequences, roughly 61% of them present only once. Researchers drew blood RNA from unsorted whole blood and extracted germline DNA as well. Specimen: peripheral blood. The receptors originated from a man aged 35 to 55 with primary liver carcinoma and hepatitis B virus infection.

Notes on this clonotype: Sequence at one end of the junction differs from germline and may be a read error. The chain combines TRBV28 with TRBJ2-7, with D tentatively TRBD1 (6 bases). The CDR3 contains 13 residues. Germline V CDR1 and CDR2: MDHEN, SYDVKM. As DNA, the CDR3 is TGTACCAGCAGGACAGATTCTTCCTGCGAGCAGTACTTC. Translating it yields CTSRTDSSCEQYF.

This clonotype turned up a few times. The CDR3 DNA follows: TGTGCCATCAGCTCAACCGGGACAGGGCAGGACACCATATATTTT. Amino acids: CAISSTGTGQDTIYF. The V and J genes are TRBV10-3 and TRBJ1-3, with 9 bases identical to TRBD1. V lost 6 bases and J lost 8; bases outside the gene matches: 11. Germline V gives CDR1 ENHRY, CDR2 SYGVKD. This CDR3 contains 15 residues.

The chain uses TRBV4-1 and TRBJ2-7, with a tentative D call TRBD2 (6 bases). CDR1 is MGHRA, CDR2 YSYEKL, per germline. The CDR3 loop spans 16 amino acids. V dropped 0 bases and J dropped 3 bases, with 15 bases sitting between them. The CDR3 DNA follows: TGCGCCAGCAGCCAAGAGGAAGGCGGGACCGGCTACGAGCAGTACTTC. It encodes CASSQEEGGTGYEQYF.

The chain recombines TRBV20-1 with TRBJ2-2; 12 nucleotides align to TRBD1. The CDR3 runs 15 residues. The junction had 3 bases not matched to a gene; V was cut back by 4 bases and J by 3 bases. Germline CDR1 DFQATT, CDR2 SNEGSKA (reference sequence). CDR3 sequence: CSATGQGADTGELFF. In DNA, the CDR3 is TGCAGTGCTACGGGACAGGGGGCTGACACCGGGGAGCTGTTTTTT.

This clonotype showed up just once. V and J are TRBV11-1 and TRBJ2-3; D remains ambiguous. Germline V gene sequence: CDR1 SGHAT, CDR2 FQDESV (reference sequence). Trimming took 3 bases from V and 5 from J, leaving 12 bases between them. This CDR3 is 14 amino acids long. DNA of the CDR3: TGTGCCAGCAGCTTGCGTATCAACATAGATACGCAGTATTTT. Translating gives CASSLRINIDTQYF.